This entry describes one TCR beta chain. Its target is unknown. The V end lost 4 bases, the J end lost 11 bases, and 14 bases lay between the germline ends. The CDR3 sequence is 12 residues long. Germline assignment: CDR1 SEHNR and CDR2 FQNEAQ (reference sequence). Libraries were prepared by immunoSEQ multiplex PCR; TCRdb keeps only in-frame clonotypes and omits some of them. The sample records 90,000 to 120,000 clones, under 70% being singletons. The sample is drawn from a study of shared clonotypes between healthy human individuals. Study-wide context: A donor's plate count was three for CD4 naive and three for CD4 memory; CD8 naive had two and CD8 memory one. Study conclusions and caveats: Roughly 5% of naive CD4 clonotypes were common to a handful of donors. Naive subsets typically showed greater estimated richness than memory subsets. How much donors shared clonotypes was expected to be affected by sequencing depth.

The sequence was obtained from a young woman in good health. Sample: memory CD8+ T cells sorted from blood. Subset denoted: CD45RO+ cells pooled with CCR7-negative TemRA cells. This sequence joins TRBV7-9 and TRBJ1-1; D not certain. CDR3 in DNA: TGTGCCAGCAGCTCTGTGGACCGAGTGGCTTTCTTT. Its protein is CASSSVDRVAFF.